Below are 27 T cell receptor beta chains sequenced from a single sample in a study of T cell changes during pregnancy in multiple sclerosis (dated by TCRdb to 2018 to 2020). The library was prepared using the immunoSEQ multiplex PCR assay. In TCRdb, the immuneACCESS table is reduced to in-frame sequences with V and J assigned. These tables do not hold every clone; where another copy was compared, an unresolved V gene accounts for under half, and the others remain unexplained. The sample includes approximately 100,000 clones, with under 95% observed a single time. About 1.5% of the sample goes to the ten largest clones. The source was peripheral blood, collected before pregnancy. The source of these receptors is a female donor with multiple sclerosis, enrolled in a pregnancy study.

V is TRBV7-6 and J is TRBJ2-7; 7 bases align to TRBD1. CDR3 length: 14 amino acids. With V trimmed by 5 bases and J by 2 bases, 6 bases remained unmatched. CDR1 is SGHVS and CDR2 is FNYEAQ in the germline V gene. The CDR3 DNA is TGTGCCAGCAGCCCGGACAGGTTTCCCTACGAGCAGTACTTC. Amino acid sequence: CASSPDRFPYEQYF.

A few counts support this clone. The chain employs TRBV12-5 and TRBJ1-3; no definite D call. Trimming shortened V by 2 bases and J by 4 bases, and 9 bases separated the two germline ends. CDR1 and CDR2 from the germline V gene are LGHNT and FRNRAP. This CDR3 has 14 residues. This CDR3 is CASGLSSLGNTIYF. For the CDR3, the DNA is TGTGCTAGTGGTTTGTCCTCCCTGGGAAACACCATATATTTT.

This clone showed up just once. V gene TRBV5-1 combines with J gene TRBJ2-5; weak D call: TRBD2 (6 bases). The germline V and J ends were trimmed by 4 bases and 2 bases, with 9 bases remaining between them. CDR1 SGHRS and CDR2 YFSETQ come from the germline V gene. CDR3 length: 13 amino acids. The CDR3 region is CASSPGRQETQYF. The CDR3 region has the DNA TGCGCCAGCAGCCCAGGGAGGCAAGAGACCCAGTACTTC.

CDR3 protein: CASSPQNTDTQYF. Here the CDR3 DNA reads TGCGCCAGCAGCCCCCAGAACACAGATACGCAGTATTTT. The rearrangement uses TRBV4-1 and TRBJ2-3; D gene ambiguous. V was clipped by 4 bases and J by 2 bases, with 7 bases between them. Germline-derived CDR1 and CDR2 are MGHRA and YSYEKL. The CDR3 has 13 residues.

Only one count was recorded for this clone. V and J are TRBV7-9 and TRBJ2-4, with 9 positions matching TRBD1. The ends lost 2 bases at V and 1 base at J; junction bases unmatched: 3. Germline lookup yields CDR1 SEHNR and CDR2 FQNEAQ (reference sequence). The CDR3 totals 16 residues. The CDR3 bases are TGTGCCAGCAGCTTACTGGGGACAGGGGCCAAAAACATTCAGTACTTC. It codes for CASSLLGTGAKNIQYF. Complete variable domain (other parts from reference TRBV7-9 and TRBJ2-4): DTGVSQNPRHKITKRGQNVTFRCDPISEHNRLYWYRQTLGQGPEFLTYFQNEAQLEKSRLLSDRFSAERPKGSFSTLEIQRTEQGDSAMYLCASSLLGTGAKNIQYFGAGTRLSVL.

CDR3 loop: CASSVGQGRPNEKLFF. CDR3 nucleotide sequence: TGTGCCAGCAGCGTAGGACAGGGTCGGCCTAATGAAAAACTGTTTTTT. V usage is TRBV9 and J usage is TRBJ1-4; 7 positions match TRBD1. The trim removed 0 bases at V and 3 bases at J, leaving 5 bases unmatched. This CDR3 is 16 amino acids long. Germline lookup yields CDR1 SGDLS and CDR2 YYNGEE.

V gene TRBV6-5 combines with J gene TRBJ2-7, with TRBD2 identical over 9 bases. Losses at the gene ends were 6 bases for V and 6 bases for J; bases not matched to a gene: 12. The CDR3 runs to 15 residues. Germline CDR1 reads MNHEY; CDR2 reads SVGAGI. In nucleotides, the CDR3 is TGTGCCAGCAGCCCCGTTGCGGGGGGGCTAGTCGAGCAGTACTTC. Its translation is CASSPVAGGLVEQYF.

A single count supports this clone. This sequence joins TRBV11-3 and TRBJ1-1; no reliable D call. Germline CDR1 SGHNT, CDR2 YENEEA. The CDR3 totals 14 residues. With 1 base removed from V and 1 base from J, the gap between germline ends came to 7 bases. CDR3 DNA sequence: TGTGCCAGCAGCTTAGTCCGTTCGAACACTGAAGCTTTCTTT. Protein: CASSLVRSNTEAFF.

The rearrangement links TRBV30 to TRBJ2-7; 8 bases are shared with TRBD1. The CDR3 length is 13 residues. V dropped 4 bases and J dropped 5; count of bases not matched to a gene: 7. Germline V gene data show CDR1 as GTSNPN and CDR2 as SVGIG (reference sequence). DNA for the CDR3: TGTGCCTGGAAGGACAGGGTAAGGAACGAGCAGTACTTC. Translation: CAWKDRVRNEQYF.

The chain is built from TRBV6-1 and TRBJ1-5; the match to TRBD1 covers 10 bases. Germline V lookup: CDR1 MNHNS, CDR2 SASEGT. With V trimmed by 7 bases and J by 4 bases, 4 bases remained unmatched. The CDR3 sequence is 14 residues long. CDR3 coding DNA: TGTGCCAGCAAAAGACAGGGGGCGAATCAGCCCCAGCATTTT. This sequence encodes CASKRQGANQPQHF.

The rearrangement links TRBV2 to TRBJ2-7, with 12 positions matching TRBD2. Germline trimming cut 6 bases from V and 3 bases from J; bases unmatched to any gene: 18. Germline V gene sequence: CDR1 SNHLY, CDR2 FYNNEI. The CDR3 runs 19 residues. CDR3 coding DNA: TGTGCCAGCAGAGCAACCCCCTCTAGCGGGAGGGGATTGATCTACGAGCAGTACTTC. Encoded protein: CASRATPSSGRGLIYEQYF.

The chain is built from TRBV10-3 and TRBJ2-2; 10 bases are shared with TRBD2. The CDR3 is made up of 16 amino acids. Germline V gene data show CDR1 as ENHRY and CDR2 as SYGVKD. V lost 7 bases and J lost 0; bases outside the gene matches: 5. Here the CDR3 DNA reads TGTGCCATCAATCTCAGCGGGGGGGCGAACACCGGGGAGCTGTTTTTT. Its protein product is CAINLSGGANTGELFF.

V and J are TRBV5-4 and TRBJ1-1; D is unclear. Per the germline V gene, CDR1 is SGHNT and CDR2 is YYREEE (reference sequence). The CDR3 is 13 residues long. The germline V and J ends were trimmed by 4 bases and 4 bases, with 11 bases remaining between them. The CDR3 loop is CASSPYWSTEAFF. DNA of the CDR3: TGTGCCAGCAGCCCATATTGGAGCACTGAAGCTTTCTTT. The full variable domain, with the rest looked up from reference TRBV5-4 and TRBJ1-1, is ETGVTQSPTHLIKTRGQQVTLRCSSQSGHNTVSWYQQALGQGPQFIFQYYREEENGRGNFPPRFSGLQFPNYSSELNVNALELDDSALYLCASSPYWSTEAFFGQGTRLTVV.

The V and J genes are TRBV15 and TRBJ1-4, with 7 bases aligning to TRBD1. CDR3 length: 14 residues. V was pared by 0 bases and J by 11 bases, with 6 bases of the junction left unmatched. Germline CDR1 and CDR2: LNHNV and YYDKDF (reference sequence). Written as DNA, the CDR3 is TGTGCCACCAGCAGAGATTCGGCACAGGGGAAACTGTTTTTT. Encoded protein: CATSRDSAQGKLFF. The full variable domain, with the rest looked up from reference TRBV15 and TRBJ1-4, is DAMVIQNPRYQVTQFGKPVTLSCSQTLNHNVMYWYQQKSSQAPKLLFHYYDKDFNNEADTPDNFQSRRPNTSFCFLDIRSPGLGDTAMYLCATSRDSAQGKLFFGSGTQLSVL.

This chain links TRBV4-1 with TRBJ2-2; 9 bases agree with TRBD2. Germline-derived CDR1 and CDR2 are MGHRA and YSYEKL. V was pared by 0 bases and J by 3 bases, with 5 bases of the junction left unmatched. The CDR3 sequence is 17 residues long. CDR3 sequence reads: CASSQDAGGGYTGELFF. CDR3 DNA sequence: TGCGCCAGCAGCCAAGATGCGGGAGGGGGGTACACCGGGGAGCTGTTTTTT.

The chain joins TRBV12-5 to TRBJ1-3; D unclear. Germline CDR1 LGHNT, CDR2 FRNRAP. This CDR3 has 13 amino acids. The ends were cut back, 4 bases at V and 1 base at J, with 5 bases in the middle. The CDR3 spells CASGSFSGNTIYF. Here the CDR3 DNA reads TGTGCTAGTGGTTCCTTTTCTGGAAACACCATATATTTT. The full variable domain, rest sourced from reference TRBV12-5 and TRBJ1-3, is DARVTQTPRHKVTEMGQEVTMRCQPILGHNTVFWYRQTMMQGLELLAYFRNRAPLDDSGMPKDRFSAEMPDATLATLKIQPSEPRDSAVYFCASGSFSGNTIYFGEGSWLTVV.

A single count supports this clone. The chain employs TRBV27 and TRBJ2-1; 10 bases are shared with TRBD1. Germline-derived CDR1 and CDR2 are MNHEY and SMNVEV (reference sequence). J gave up 7 bases and V 6 bases, and 12 bases lay outside the gene matches. This CDR3 is 16 amino acids long. This CDR3 is CASSDLRTGGLNEQFF. CDR3 sequence (DNA): TGTGCCAGCAGCGATCTACGGACAGGGGGACTTAATGAGCAGTTCTTC.

This chain connects TRBV19 to TRBJ2-4, with D possibly TRBD2 on 7 matching bases. There are 17 residues in the CDR3. Germline V gene lookup returns CDR1 LNHDA and CDR2 SQIVND (reference sequence). V lost 9 bases to trimming and J lost 4 bases, with 25 bases between them. In DNA, the CDR3 is TGTGCCAGCAGACCCAGGGGAGGGCCTAGGCTAAAAAACATTCAGTACTTC. Translation gives CASRPRGGPRLKNIQYF.

The V call is TRBV30, the J call TRBJ1-2; 7 positions match TRBD1. V shed 0 bases, J shed 7 bases, and the junction held 8 bases outside the gene matches. The V gene's germline CDR1 is GTSNPN and CDR2 SVGIG (reference sequence). The CDR3 has 14 amino acids. The CDR3 nucleotides are TGTGCCTGGAGTGTACGTGAGGGGGCGGGTGGCTACACCTTC. Protein product: CAWSVREGAGGYTF.

The chain employs TRBV2 and TRBJ1-5, with a possible D match to TRBD1 (6 bases). The CDR3 extends over 18 amino acids. The germline V and J ends were trimmed by 5 bases and 6 bases, with 26 bases remaining between them. Germline CDR1 and CDR2: SNHLY and FYNNEI. For the CDR3, the DNA is TGTGCCAGCAGTATGTTTACAGGGTATTTACCTCATAGTCAGCCCCAGCATTTT. Its translation is CASSMFTGYLPHSQPQHF. Supplemented by reference TRBV2 and TRBJ1-5, the full variable domain reads EPEVTQTPSHQVTQMGQEVILRCVPISNHLYFYWYRQILGQKVEFLVSFYNNEISEKSEIFDDQFSVERPDGSNFTLKIRSTKLEDSAMYFCASSMFTGYLPHSQPQHFGDGTRLSIL.

This chain connects TRBV19 to TRBJ2-2; D perhaps matches TRBD2 (5 bases). The V and J ends lost 3 bases and 0 bases respectively, with 8 bases between them. The CDR3 length is 15 residues. Germline CDR1 and CDR2: LNHDA and SQIVND (reference sequence). CDR3 sequence: CASSIGGSNTGELFF. CDR3 nucleotide sequence: TGTGCCAGTAGTATTGGCGGGTCGAACACCGGGGAGCTGTTTTTT.

The chain recombines TRBV19 with TRBJ2-7; D call uncertain. CDR3 length: 14 residues. The germline CDR1 and CDR2 sequences are LNHDA and SQIVND (reference sequence). The V end was cut by 3 bases, the J end by 0 bases, with 9 bases between. The CDR3 region has the DNA TGTGCCAGTAGTATCTTTAGAGGCTCCTACGAGCAGTACTTC. As protein: CASSIFRGSYEQYF.

The gene calls are TRBV28 and TRBJ2-1, with TRBD2 identical over 13 bases. CDR1 and CDR2 from the germline V gene are MDHEN and SYDVKM. The CDR3 sequence is 17 residues long. J was trimmed by 4 bases and V by 6 bases; bases with no gene match: 9. CDR3 residues: CASSYRTSGGWYNEQFF. The CDR3 region has the DNA TGTGCCAGCAGCTACAGGACTAGCGGGGGTTGGTACAATGAGCAGTTCTTC.

This clone was observed once. V usage is TRBV30 and J usage is TRBJ1-2, with 8 nucleotides matching TRBD1. Germline values: CDR1 GTSNPN, CDR2 SVGIG (reference sequence). V shed 0 bases, J shed 7 bases, and the junction held 4 bases outside the gene matches. The CDR3 has 13 residues. In DNA, the CDR3 is TGTGCCTGGAGTGTCGGACAGGGTTTTGGCTACACCTTC. Protein: CAWSVGQGFGYTF. Full variable domain (rest looked up from reference TRBV30 and TRBJ1-2): SQTIHQWPATLVQPVGSPLSLECTVEGTSNPNLYWYRQAAGRGLQLLFYSVGIGQISSEVPQNLSASRPQDRQFILSSKKLLLSDSGFYLCAWSVGQGFGYTFGSGTRLTVV.

V is TRBV27 and J is TRBJ1-1, with 8 bases that match TRBD1. The CDR3 consists of 15 residues. CDR1 and CDR2 from the germline V gene are MNHEY and SMNVEV (reference sequence). V was clipped by 1 base and J by 2 bases; unmatched bases: 3. CDR3 sequence reads: CASSLLGQVNTEAFF. Written as DNA, the CDR3 is TGTGCCAGCAGTTTATTGGGACAGGTCAACACTGAAGCTTTCTTT.

The chain has TRBV7-9 and TRBJ2-1; weak D call: TRBD2 (5 bases). V lost 5 bases, J lost 7 bases, and 18 bases lay in between. CDR1 is SEHNR, CDR2 FQNEAQ, per germline (reference sequence). CDR3 length: 15 amino acids. The CDR3 loop reads CASSEGWRFSNEQFF. In DNA form, the CDR3 reads TGTGCCAGCAGCGAGGGTTGGAGGTTTAGTAATGAGCAGTTCTTC.

This sequence joins TRBV2 and TRBJ2-7; 10 bases are shared with TRBD1. V lost 4 bases and J lost 6; bases outside the gene matches: 9. The length of the CDR3 is 15 residues. The germline V gene encodes CDR1 SNHLY and CDR2 FYNNEI. The CDR3 is CASSAKPGQGSEQYF. DNA of the CDR3: TGTGCCAGCAGTGCAAAACCGGGACAGGGGTCCGAGCAGTACTTC.